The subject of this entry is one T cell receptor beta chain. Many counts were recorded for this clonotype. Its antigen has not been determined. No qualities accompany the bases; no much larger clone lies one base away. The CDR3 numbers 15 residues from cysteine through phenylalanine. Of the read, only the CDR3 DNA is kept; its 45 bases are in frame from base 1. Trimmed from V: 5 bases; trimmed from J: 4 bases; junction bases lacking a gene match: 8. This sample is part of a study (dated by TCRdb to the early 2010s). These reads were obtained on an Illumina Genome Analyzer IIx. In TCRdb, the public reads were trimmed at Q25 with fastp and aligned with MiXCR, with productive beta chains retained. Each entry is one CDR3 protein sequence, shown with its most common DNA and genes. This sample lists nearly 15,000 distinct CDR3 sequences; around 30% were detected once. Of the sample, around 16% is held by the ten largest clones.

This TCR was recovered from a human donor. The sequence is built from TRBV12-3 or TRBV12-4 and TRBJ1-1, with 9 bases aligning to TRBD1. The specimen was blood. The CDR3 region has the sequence CASSPGQGIATEAFF. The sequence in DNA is TGTGCCAGCAGTCCGGGACAGGGAATTGCCACTGAAGCTTTCTTT.